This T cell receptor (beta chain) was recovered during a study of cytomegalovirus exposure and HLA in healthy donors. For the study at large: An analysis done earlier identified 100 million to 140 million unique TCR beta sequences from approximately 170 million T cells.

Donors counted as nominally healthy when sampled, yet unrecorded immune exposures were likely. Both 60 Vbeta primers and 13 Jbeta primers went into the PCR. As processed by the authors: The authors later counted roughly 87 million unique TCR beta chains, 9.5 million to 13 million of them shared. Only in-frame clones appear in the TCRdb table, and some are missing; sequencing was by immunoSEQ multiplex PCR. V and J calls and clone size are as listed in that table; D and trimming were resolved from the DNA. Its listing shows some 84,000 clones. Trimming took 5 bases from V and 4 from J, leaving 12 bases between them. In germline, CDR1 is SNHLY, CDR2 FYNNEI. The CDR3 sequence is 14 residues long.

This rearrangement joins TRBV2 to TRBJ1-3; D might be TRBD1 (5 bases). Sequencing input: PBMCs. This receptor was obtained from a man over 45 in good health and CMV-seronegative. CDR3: CASSPMGGGNTIYF. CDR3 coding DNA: TGTGCCAGCAGTCCCATGGGGGGAGGAAACACCATATATTTT.